This is a list of T cell receptor beta chains from one sample in a study of T cells in Graves' hyperthyroidism and ophthalmopathy. From the multiplex PCR reads, TCRdb called clonotypes with MiXCR, one entry per CDR3 protein. The sample shows approximately 420,000 distinct CDR3 sequences, roughly 13% of them seen only once. The source material was blood. These receptor sequences come from a woman under 30 with Graves' hyperthyroidism. The conserved cysteine and the conserved F or W are not part of the CDR3 here. Size values are once, few and many counts, or a class for expanded clones, and some rows have none.

>TRBV10-3|many
AISERGRNQPQH
>TRBV27|many
ASSSGLSKAYQETQY
>TRBV29-1|many
SVEAVLSNTEAF
>TRBV3-1|few
ASSHDLAGGRSTDTQY
>TRBV5-6|few
ASSVLGQRNEQF
>TRBV2|many
ASKPIQETQY
>TRBV6-2/TRBV6-3|NA
ASSPTGTEASGNTIY
>TRBV28|many
ASSPRELGTDTQY
>TRBV9|many
ASSSRDRKNT
>TRBV5-1|many
ASSSGTSLIRTDTQY
>TRBV6-1|many
ASSESPGVDTQY
>TRBV7-3|many
ASSLDGNQETQY
>TRBV30|few
AWSDGLNTEAF
>TRBV28|many
ASTTSRNEQF
>TRBV6-6|many
ASSYGERSYEQY
>TRBV2|many
ASRKGEVEETQY
>TRBV2|many
ASSGDYNEQF
>TRBV7-2|many
ASSARVLTHEQY
>TRBV27|many
ASSSLASGLSYEQY
>TRBV28|many
ASSAVLGSKGDTEAF
>TRBV7-3|many
ASSPGGTQGDTQY
>TRBV11-1|many
ASSLAYWQNTEAF
>TRBV20-1|many
SARNSFDYEQY
>TRBV13|many
ASSPGLAGVEEETQY
>TRBV7-8|many
ASSLPGMNTEAF
>TRBV20-1|many
SAKAGHQNTEAF
>TRBV12-3/TRBV12-4|many
ASSRSGTYEQY
>TRBV4-1|few
ASSGPLKRTEAF
>TRBV6-5|few
ASSYSGVINTEAF
>TRBV9|once
ASSVGGTNSPLH
>TRBV7-2|many
ASSSDRSTDTQY
>TRBV5-1|many
ASSWGTGYPEAF
>TRBV30|NA
AYHRTGIQETQY
>TRBV28|many
AGQKASGLQY
>TRBV7-2|few
ASSSVVSNQPQH
>TRBV12-5|many
ASGLEDRGPFGGQF
>TRBV12-3/TRBV12-4|many
ASSFSSTEAF
>TRBV6-2/TRBV6-3|few
ASSEVVSSEQY
>TRBV20-1|many
SATWDRGLGNEQF
>TRBV12-3/TRBV12-4|many
ASSSDSLNQPQH
>TRBV6-2/TRBV6-3|many
ASSYNGGSTDTQY
>TRBV19|NA
ASSIRPQGGSLKAEAF
>TRBV20-1|many
SAWDPSNYGYT
>TRBV18|many
ASSPDLTGNQPQH
>TRBV2|NA
ASSEDRAQSETQY
>TRBV19|few
ASSMSGTGHSQPQH
>TRBV11-2|many
ASSKGDRMNTEAF
>TRBV4-3|NA
ASSPYRGPYNEQF
>TRBV20-1|many
SARKEGDTEAF
>TRBV12-3/TRBV12-4|many
ASSFRGSPLH